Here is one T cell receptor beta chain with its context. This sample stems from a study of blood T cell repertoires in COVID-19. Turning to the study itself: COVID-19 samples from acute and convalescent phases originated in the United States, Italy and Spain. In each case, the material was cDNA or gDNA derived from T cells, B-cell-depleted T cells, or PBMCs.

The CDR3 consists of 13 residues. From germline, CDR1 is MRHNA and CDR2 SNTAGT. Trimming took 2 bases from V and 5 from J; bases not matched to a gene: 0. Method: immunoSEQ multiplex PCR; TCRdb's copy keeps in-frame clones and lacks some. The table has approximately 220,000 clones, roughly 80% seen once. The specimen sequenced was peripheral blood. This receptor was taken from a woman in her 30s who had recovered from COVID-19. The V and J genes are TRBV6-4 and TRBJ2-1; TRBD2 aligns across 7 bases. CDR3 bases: TGTGCCAGCAGTGACGGGACTAACAATGAGCAGTTCTTC. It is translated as CASSDGTNNEQFF.